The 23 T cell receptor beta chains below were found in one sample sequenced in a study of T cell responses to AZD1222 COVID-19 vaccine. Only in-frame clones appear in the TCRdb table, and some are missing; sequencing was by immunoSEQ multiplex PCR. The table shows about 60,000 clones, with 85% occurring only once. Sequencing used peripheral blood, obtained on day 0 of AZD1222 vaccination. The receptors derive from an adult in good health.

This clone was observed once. CDR3 in DNA: TGTGCCAGTAGTATGTCGGGGTTGAGTGATCAGCCCCAGCATTTT. As protein: CASSMSGLSDQPQHF. The chain is built from TRBV19 and TRBJ1-5, with D unresolved. The CDR3 spans 15 residues. Germline CDR1 reads LNHDA; CDR2 reads SQIVND (reference sequence). V gave up 3 bases and J gave up 5 bases, with 14 bases separating them.

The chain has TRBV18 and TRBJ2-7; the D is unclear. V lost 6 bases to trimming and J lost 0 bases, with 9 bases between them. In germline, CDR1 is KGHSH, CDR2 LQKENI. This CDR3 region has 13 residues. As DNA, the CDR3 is TGTGCCAGCTCTCCTCAGGACTCCTACGAGCAGTACTTC. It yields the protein CASSPQDSYEQYF. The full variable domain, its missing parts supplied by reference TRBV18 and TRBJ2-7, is NAGVMQNPRHLVRRRGQEARLRCSPMKGHSHVYWYRQLPEEGLKFMVYLQKENIIDESGMPKERFSAEFPKEGPSILRIQQVVRGDSAAYFCASSPQDSYEQYFGPGTRLTVT.

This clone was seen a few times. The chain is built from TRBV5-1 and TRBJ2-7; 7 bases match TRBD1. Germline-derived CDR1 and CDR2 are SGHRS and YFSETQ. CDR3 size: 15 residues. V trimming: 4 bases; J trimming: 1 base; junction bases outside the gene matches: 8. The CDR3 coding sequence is TGCGCCAGCAGCCTCCAACAGGGGCCTTCCTACGAGCAGTACTTC. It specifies CASSLQQGPSYEQYF. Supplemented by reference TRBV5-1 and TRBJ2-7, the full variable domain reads KAGVTQTPRYLIKTRGQQVTLSCSPISGHRSVSWYQQTPGQGLQFLFEYFSETQRNKGNFPGRFSGRQFSNSRSEMNVSTLELGDSALYLCASSLQQGPSYEQYFGPGTRLTVT.

Here the CDR3 DNA reads TGTGCCAGCAGTTTGGCGGCAGGGTTAAGCTATGGCTACACCTTC. It codes for CASSLAAGLSYGYTF. The chain has TRBV27 and TRBJ1-2, with D possibly TRBD1 on 5 matching bases. Germline CDR1 is MNHEY and CDR2 is SMNVEV (reference sequence). The CDR3 totals 15 residues. V lost 3 bases and J 4 bases, leaving 15 bases between the germline ends.

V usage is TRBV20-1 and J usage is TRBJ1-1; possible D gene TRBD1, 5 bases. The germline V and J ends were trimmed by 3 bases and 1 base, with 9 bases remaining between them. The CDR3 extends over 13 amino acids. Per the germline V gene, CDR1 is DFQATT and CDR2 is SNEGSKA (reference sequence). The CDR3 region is CSASPGPNTEAFF. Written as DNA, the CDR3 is TGCAGTGCTAGTCCGGGGCCGAACACTGAAGCTTTCTTT.

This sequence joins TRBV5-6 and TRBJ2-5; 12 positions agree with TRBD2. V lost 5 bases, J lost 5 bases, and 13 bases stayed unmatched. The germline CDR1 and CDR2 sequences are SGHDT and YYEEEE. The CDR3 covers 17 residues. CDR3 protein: CASRRALAGGTQETQYF. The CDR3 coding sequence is TGTGCCAGCAGACGAGCCCTAGCGGGGGGGACCCAGGAGACCCAGTACTTC. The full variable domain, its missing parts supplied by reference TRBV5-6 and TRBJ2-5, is DAGVTQSPTHLIKTRGQQVTLRCSPKSGHDTVSWYQQALGQGPQFIFQYYEEEERQRGNFPDRFSGHQFPNYSSELNVNALLLGDSALYLCASRRALAGGTQETQYFGPGTRLLVL.

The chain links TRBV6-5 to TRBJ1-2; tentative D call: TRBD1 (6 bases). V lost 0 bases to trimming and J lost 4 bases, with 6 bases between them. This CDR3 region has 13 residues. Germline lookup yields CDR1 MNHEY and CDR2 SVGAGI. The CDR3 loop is CASSYSDSYGYTF. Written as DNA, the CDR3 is TGTGCCAGCAGTTACTCGGACAGCTATGGCTACACCTTC.

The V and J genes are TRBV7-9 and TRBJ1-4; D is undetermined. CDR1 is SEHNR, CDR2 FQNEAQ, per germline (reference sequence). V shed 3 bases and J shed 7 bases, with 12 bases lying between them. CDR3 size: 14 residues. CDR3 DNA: TGTGCCAGCAGCTTTTTGCAGGCTGGTGAAAAACTGTTTTTT. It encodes CASSFLQAGEKLFF.

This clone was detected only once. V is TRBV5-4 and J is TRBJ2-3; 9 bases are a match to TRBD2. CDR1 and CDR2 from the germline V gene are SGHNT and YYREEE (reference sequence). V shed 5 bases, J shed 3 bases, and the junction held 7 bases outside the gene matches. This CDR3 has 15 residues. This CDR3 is CASRKAGGWTDTQYF. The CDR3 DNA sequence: TGTGCCAGCAGGAAAGCGGGGGGTTGGACAGATACGCAGTATTTT.

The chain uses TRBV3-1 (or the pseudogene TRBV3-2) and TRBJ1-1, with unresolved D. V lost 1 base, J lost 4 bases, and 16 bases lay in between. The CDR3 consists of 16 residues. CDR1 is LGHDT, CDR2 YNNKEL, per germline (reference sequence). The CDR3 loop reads CASSQVSAGLGTEAFF. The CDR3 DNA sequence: TGTGCCAGCAGCCAAGTAAGTGCTGGGTTGGGCACTGAAGCTTTCTTT.

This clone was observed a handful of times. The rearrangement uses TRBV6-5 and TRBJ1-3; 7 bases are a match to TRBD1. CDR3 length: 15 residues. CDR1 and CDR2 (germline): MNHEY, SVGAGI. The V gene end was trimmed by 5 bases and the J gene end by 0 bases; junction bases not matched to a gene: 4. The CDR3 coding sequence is TGTGCCAGCAGTAAAACAGGGGCCTCTGGAAACACCATATATTTT. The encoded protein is CASSKTGASGNTIYF.

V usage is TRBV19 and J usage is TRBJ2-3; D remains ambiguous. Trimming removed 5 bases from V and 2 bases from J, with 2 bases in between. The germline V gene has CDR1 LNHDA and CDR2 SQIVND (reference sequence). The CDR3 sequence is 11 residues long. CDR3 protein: CASSATDTQYF. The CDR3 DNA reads TGTGCCAGTAGTGCCACAGATACGCAGTATTTT.

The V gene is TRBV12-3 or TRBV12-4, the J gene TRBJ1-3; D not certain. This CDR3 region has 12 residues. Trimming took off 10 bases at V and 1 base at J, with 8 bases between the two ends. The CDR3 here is CANIRSGNTIYF. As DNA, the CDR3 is TGTGCCAATATTCGGTCTGGAAACACCATATATTTT.

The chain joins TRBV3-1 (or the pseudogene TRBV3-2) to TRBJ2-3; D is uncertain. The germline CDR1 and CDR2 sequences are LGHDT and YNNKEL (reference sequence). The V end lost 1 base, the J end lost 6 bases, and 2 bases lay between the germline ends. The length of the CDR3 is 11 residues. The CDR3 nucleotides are TGTGCCAGCAGCCAAGTGGATACGCAGTATTTT. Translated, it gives CASSQVDTQYF.

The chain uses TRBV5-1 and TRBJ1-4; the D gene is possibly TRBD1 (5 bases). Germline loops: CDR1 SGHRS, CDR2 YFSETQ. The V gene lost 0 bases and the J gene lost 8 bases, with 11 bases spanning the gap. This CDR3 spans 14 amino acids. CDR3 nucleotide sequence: TGCGCCAGCAGCTTGGACCAGGGAAGGGAAAAACTGTTTTTT. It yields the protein CASSLDQGREKLFF.

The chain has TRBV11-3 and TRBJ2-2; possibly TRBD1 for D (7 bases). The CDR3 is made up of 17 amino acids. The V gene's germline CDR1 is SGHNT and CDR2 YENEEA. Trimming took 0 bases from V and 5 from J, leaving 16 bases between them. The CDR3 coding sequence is TGTGCCAGCAGCTTAGACCGACAGGGAGGTTGGACCGGGGAGCTGTTTTTT. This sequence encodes CASSLDRQGGWTGELFF.

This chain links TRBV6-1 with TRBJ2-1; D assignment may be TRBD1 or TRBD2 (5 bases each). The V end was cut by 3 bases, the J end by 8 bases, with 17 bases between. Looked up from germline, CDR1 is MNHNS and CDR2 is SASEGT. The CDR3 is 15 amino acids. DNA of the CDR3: TGTGCCAGCAGTGACCCCGGGGCCCCGGGCTATGAGCAGTTCTTC. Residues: CASSDPGAPGYEQFF.

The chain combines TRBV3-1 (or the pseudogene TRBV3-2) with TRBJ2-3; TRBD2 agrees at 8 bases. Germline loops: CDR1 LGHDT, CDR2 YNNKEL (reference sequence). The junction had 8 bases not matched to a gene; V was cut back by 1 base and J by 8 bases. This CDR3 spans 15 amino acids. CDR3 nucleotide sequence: TGTGCCAGCAGCCAAGCTGCTCCGGGGGGGCCTACGCAGTATTTT. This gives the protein CASSQAAPGGPTQYF.

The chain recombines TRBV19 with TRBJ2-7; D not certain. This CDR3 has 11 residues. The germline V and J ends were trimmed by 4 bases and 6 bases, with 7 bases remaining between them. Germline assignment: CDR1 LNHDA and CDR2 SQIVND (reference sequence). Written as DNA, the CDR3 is TGTGCCAGTAGTACAGGCCGCGAGCAGTACTTC. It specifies CASSTGREQYF.

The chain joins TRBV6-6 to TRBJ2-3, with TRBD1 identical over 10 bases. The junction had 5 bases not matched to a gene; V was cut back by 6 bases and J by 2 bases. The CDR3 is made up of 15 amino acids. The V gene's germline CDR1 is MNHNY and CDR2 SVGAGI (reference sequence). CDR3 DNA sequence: TGTGCCAGCAGACCGGACAGGGGGATCACAGATACGCAGTATTTT. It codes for CASRPDRGITDTQYF.

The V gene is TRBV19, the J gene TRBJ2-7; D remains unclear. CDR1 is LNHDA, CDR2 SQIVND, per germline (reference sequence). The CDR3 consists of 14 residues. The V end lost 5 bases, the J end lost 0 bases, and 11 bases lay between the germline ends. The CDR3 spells CASSAVRSSYEQYF. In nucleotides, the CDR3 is TGTGCCAGTAGTGCCGTTAGAAGCTCCTACGAGCAGTACTTC.

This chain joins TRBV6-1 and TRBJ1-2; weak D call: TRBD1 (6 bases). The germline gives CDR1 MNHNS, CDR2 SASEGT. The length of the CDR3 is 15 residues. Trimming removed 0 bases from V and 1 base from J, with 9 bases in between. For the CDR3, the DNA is TGTGCCAGCAGTGAAGCCTCCAGGGGTAACTATGGCTACACCTTC. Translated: CASSEASRGNYGYTF.

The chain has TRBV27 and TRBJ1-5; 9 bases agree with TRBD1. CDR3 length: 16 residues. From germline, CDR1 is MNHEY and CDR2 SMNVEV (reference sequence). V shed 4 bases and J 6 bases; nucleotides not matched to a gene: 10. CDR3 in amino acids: CASSSQGTGPGQPQHF. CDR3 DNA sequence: TGTGCCAGCAGTTCCCAGGGGACAGGGCCGGGTCAGCCCCAGCATTTT.